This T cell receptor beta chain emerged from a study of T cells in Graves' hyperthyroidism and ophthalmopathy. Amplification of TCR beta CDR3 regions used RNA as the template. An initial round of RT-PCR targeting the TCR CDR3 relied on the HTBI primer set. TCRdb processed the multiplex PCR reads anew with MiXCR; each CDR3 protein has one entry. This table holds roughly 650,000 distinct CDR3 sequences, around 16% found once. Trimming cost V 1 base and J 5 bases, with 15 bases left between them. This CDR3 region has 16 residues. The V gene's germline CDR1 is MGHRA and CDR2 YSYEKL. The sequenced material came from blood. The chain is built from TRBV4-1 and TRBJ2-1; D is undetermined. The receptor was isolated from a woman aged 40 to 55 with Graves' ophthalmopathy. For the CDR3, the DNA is TGCGCCAGCAGCCAAGCCCCCTTAAGGCTTAACAATGAGCAGTTCTTC. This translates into CASSQAPLRLNNEQFF.